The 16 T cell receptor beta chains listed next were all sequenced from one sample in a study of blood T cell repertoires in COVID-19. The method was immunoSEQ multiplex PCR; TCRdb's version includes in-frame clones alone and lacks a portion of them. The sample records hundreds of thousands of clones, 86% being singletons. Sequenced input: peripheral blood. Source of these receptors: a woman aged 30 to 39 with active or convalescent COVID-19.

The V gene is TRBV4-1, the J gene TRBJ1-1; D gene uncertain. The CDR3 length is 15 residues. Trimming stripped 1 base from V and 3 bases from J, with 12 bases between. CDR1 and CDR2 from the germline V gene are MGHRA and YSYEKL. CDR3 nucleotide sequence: TGCGCCAGCAGCCAAGCTAAGGGCGGGGACACTGAAGCTTTCTTT. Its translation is CASSQAKGGDTEAFF.

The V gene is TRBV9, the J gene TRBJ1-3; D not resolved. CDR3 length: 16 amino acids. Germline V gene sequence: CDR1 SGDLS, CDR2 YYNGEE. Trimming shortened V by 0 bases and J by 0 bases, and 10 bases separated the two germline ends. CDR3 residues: CASSVVESISGNTIYF. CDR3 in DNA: TGTGCCAGCAGCGTAGTAGAGTCCATCTCTGGAAACACCATATATTTT.

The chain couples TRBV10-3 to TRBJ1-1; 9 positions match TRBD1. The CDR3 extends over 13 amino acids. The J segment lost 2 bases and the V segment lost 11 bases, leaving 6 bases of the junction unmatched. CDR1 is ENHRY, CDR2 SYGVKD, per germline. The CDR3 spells CAVGQGINTEAFF. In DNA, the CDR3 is TGTGCCGTCGGACAGGGGATAAACACTGAAGCTTTCTTT.

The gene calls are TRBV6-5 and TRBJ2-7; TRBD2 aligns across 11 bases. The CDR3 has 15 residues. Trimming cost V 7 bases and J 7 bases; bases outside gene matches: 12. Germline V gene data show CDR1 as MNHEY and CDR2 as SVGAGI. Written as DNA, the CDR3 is TGTGCCAGCACCTGGACCGGGACTAGCGGTGTGGAGCAGTACTTC. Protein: CASTWTGTSGVEQYF.

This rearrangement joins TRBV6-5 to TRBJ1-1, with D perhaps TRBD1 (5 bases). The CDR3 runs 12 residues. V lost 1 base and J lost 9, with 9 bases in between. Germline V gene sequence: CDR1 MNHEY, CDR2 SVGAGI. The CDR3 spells CASSYFGGKAFF. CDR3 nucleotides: TGTGCCAGCAGTTACTTCGGGGGGAAAGCTTTCTTT.

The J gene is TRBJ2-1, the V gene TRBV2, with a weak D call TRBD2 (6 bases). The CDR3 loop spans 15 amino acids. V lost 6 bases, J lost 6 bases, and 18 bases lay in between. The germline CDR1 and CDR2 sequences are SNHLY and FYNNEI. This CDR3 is CASRPGTVSVNEQFF. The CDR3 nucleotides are TGTGCCAGCAGGCCGGGGACTGTCTCTGTCAATGAGCAGTTCTTC.

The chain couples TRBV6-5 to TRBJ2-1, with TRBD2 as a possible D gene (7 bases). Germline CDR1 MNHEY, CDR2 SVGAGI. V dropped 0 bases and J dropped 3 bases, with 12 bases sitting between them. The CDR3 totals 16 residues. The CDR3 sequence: CASSYSGGAVYNEQFF. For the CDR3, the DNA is TGTGCCAGCAGTTACTCAGGGGGGGCCGTCTACAATGAGCAGTTCTTC.

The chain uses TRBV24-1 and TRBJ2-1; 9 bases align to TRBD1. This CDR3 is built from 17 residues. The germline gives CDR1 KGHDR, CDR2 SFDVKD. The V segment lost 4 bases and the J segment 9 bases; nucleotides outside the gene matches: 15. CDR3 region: CATSEKGQGRRTGEQFF. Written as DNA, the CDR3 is TGTGCCACCAGTGAAAAGGGACAGGGACGGAGAACAGGTGAGCAGTTCTTC.

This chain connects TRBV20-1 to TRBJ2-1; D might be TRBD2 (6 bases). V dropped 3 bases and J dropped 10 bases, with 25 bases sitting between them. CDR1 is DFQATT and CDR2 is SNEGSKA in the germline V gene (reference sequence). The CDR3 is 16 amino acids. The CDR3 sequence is CSASTGTARLSGEQFF. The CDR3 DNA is TGCAGTGCTAGTACGGGGACTGCAAGACTTTCGGGGGAGCAGTTCTTC.

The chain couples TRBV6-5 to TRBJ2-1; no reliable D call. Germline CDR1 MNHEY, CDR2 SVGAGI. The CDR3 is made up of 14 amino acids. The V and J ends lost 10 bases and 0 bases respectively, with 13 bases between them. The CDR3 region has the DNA TGTGCCACCATAATCATTAGCTCCTACAATGAGCAGTTCTTC. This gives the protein CATIIISSYNEQFF.

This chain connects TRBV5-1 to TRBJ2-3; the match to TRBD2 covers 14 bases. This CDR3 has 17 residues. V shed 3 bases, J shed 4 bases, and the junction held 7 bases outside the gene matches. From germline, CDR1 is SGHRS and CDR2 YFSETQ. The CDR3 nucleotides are TGCGCCAGCAGCTCCGGGACTAGCGGGAGTCGGGCAGATACGCAGTATTTT. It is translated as CASSSGTSGSRADTQYF.

DNA for the CDR3: TGTGCCAGCAGCCCCCTAGCGGGCCTCTCTGGGGCCAACGTCCTGACTTTC. Translation gives CASSPLAGLSGANVLTF. The chain combines TRBV14 with TRBJ2-6; 8 bases are shared with TRBD2. With 4 bases clipped from V and 0 bases from J, the junction kept 5 bases outside the gene matches. The CDR3 sequence is 17 residues long. The germline V gene has CDR1 SGHDN and CDR2 FVKESK. The variable domain in full, with the rest retrieved from reference TRBV14 and TRBJ2-6, is EAGVTQFPSHSVIEKGQTVTLRCDPISGHDNLYWYRRVMGKEIKFLLHFVKESKQDESGMPNNRFLAERTGGTYSTLKVQPAELEDSGVYFCASSPLAGLSGANVLTFGAGSRLTVL.

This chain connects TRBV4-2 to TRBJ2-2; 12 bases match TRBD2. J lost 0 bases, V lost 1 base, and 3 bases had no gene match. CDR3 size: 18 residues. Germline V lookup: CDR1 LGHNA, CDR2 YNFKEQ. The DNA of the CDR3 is TGTGCCAGCAGCCAAGTCTCTAGCGGGAGGGCGAACACCGGGGAGCTGTTTTTT. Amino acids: CASSQVSSGRANTGELFF.

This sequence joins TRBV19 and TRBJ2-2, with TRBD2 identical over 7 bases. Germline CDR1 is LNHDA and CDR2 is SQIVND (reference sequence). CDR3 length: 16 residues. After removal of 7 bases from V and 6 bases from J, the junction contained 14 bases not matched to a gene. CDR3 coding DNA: TGTGCCAGTACCCTTGGGAGGCTAGCGGATGCCGGGGAGCTGTTTTTT. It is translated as CASTLGRLADAGELFF. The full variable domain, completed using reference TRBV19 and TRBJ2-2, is DGGITQSPKYLFRKEGQNVTLSCEQNLNHDAMYWYRQDPGQGLRLIYYSQIVNDFQKGDIAEGYSVSREKKESFPLTVTSAQKNPTAFYLCASTLGRLADAGELFFGEGSRLTVL.

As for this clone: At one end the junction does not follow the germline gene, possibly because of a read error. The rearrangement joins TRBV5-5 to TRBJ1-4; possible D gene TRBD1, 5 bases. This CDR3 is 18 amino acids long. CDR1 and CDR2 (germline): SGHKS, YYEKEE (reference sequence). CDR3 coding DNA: TGTGCCAGCAGCCCAGGGATTCCGGCATTGGGAACTGATGAAAAACTGTTTTTT. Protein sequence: CASSPGIPALGTDEKLFF.

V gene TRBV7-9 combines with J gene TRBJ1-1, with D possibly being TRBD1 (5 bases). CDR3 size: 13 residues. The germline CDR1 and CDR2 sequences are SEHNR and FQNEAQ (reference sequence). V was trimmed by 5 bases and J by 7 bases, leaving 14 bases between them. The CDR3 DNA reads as TGTGCCAGCAGCACGGACACGAAGGTTGAAGCTTTCTTT. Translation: CASSTDTKVEAFF.